This entry lists 5 T cell receptor beta chains sequenced from one sample in a study of T cell responses to AZD1222 COVID-19 vaccine. TCRdb's copy holds only in-frame clones and misses some; the assay was immunoSEQ multiplex PCR. The data show some 110,000 clones, 80% to 85% seen once. Material: peripheral blood, obtained on day 0 of AZD1222 vaccination. The receptors derive from an adult in good health.

This clone has just one count. V usage is TRBV7-8 and J usage is TRBJ2-1; 12 positions agree with TRBD2. The CDR3 length is 16 residues. In germline, CDR1 is SGHVS, CDR2 FQNEAQ. After removal of 5 bases from V and 1 base from J, the junction contained 3 bases not matched to a gene. The CDR3: CASSPGTSGSYNEQFF. The CDR3 region has the DNA TGTGCCAGCAGCCCGGGGACTAGCGGGTCCTACAATGAGCAGTTCTTC.

The genes are TRBV28 and TRBJ2-7, with 7 bases lining up with TRBD1. J gave up 0 bases and V 2 bases, and 16 bases lay outside the gene matches. The CDR3 contains 19 residues. The germline CDR1 and CDR2 sequences are MDHEN and SYDVKM. The CDR3 loop reads CASSLEAGGLPRGSYEQYF. DNA of the CDR3: TGTGCCAGCAGTTTAGAGGCAGGGGGTCTTCCTAGAGGCTCCTACGAGCAGTACTTC.

This rearrangement joins TRBV5-1 to TRBJ2-7, with 7 bases aligning to TRBD2. The CDR3 is 12 amino acids. Looked up from germline, CDR1 is SGHRS and CDR2 is YFSETQ. Trimming cost V 3 bases and J 7 bases; bases outside gene matches: 4. In DNA form, the CDR3 reads TGCGCCAGCAGCTCGGAGGGAGGGGAGCAGTACTTC. This translates into CASSSEGGEQYF.

The chain has TRBV7-3 and TRBJ2-2, with D possibly TRBD1 on 6 matching bases. V was cut by 2 bases and J by 4 bases, with 11 bases left in between. Per the germline V gene, CDR1 is SGHTA and CDR2 is FQGTGA. The CDR3 consists of 15 residues. The CDR3 reads CASSLVKGGTGELFF. The CDR3 DNA follows: TGTGCCAGCAGCTTAGTCAAAGGGGGCACCGGGGAGCTGTTTTTT.

The CDR3 nucleotides read TGTGCCAGTAGTATCTGGCGGACTAATGAAAAACTGTTTTTT. It is translated as CASSIWRTNEKLFF. The chain employs TRBV19 and TRBJ1-4; no firm D call. The CDR3 is 14 amino acids. CDR1 and CDR2 from the germline V gene are LNHDA and SQIVND (reference sequence). The V end lost 3 bases, the J end lost 2 bases, and 7 bases lay between the germline ends.